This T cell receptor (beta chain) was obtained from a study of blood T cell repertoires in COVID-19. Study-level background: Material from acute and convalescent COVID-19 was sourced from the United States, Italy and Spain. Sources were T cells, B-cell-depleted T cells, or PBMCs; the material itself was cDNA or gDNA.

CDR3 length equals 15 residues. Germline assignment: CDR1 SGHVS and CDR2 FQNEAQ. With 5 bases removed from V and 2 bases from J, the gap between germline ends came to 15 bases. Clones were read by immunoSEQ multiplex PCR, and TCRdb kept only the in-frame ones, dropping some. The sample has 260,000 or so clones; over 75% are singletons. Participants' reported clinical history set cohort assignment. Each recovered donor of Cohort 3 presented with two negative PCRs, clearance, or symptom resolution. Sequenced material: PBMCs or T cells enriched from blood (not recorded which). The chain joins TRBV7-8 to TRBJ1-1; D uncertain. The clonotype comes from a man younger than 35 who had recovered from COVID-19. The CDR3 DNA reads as TGTGCCAGCAGCCCCCGGATGGCGGGAAACACTGAAGCTTTCTTT. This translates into CASSPRMAGNTEAFF.